This T cell receptor beta chain is from a study of shared clonotypes between healthy human individuals. Assay used: immunoSEQ multiplex PCR; TCRdb lists only in-frame clones, some missing. The sample yields about 680,000 clones, around three quarters seen once. The CDR3 consists of 15 residues. The J segment lost 4 bases and the V segment lost 2 bases, leaving 3 bases of the junction unmatched. CDR1 and CDR2 (germline): MNHNY, SVGAGI (reference sequence). Healthy adults negative for HIV, lacking recent acute infections or vaccinations, served as donors. Naive CD45RA+ and memory CD45RA-negative subsets were split from CD4+ cells. Concerning this clone itself: The antigen remains undetermined.

Study-level findings and limits: Clonotypes which were not shared had lower generation probabilities than clonotypes that all four donors shared. The small donor group covered limited genetic and exposure diversity.

The sequencing input was memory CD4+ T cells sorted from blood. Regarding subset: CD45RA-negative fraction. The chain couples TRBV6-6 to TRBJ2-2; 8 bases are a match to TRBD2. The sequence came from a woman aged 30 to 39 in good health. The chain's CDR3 is CASSYILAGTGELFF. The CDR3, as DNA: TGTGCCAGCAGTTACATTCTAGCGGGCACCGGGGAGCTGTTTTTT.